The TCR beta chain described here comes from a study of cytomegalovirus exposure and HLA in healthy donors. The CDR3 covers 12 residues. Looked up from germline, CDR1 is LNHNV and CDR2 is YYDKDF (reference sequence). V was pared by 5 bases and J by 8 bases, with 10 bases between. Study-level results: According to reports, the classifier identified cytomegalovirus status with high specificity and sensitivity. Segments of the TCR beta V type were, in most cases, productive about 87% or about 30% of the time in an earlier analysis. Versus the approximately 670-donor mean, an Asian-associated ancestry cluster reportedly showed fewer N-insertions in a later analysis. Presence/absence analyses rested on an assumption that sequencing depth was roughly uniform across donors.

Primers included in the PCR were 60 Vbeta and 13 Jbeta primers. Data came from immunoSEQ multiplex PCR; TCRdb stores just in-frame clones and leaves some out. This repertoire shows 100,000 or so clones, approximately 85% found once; its top ten account for about 3.6%. With respect to this clone: Its target is not known.

V is TRBV15 and J is TRBJ1-3; weak D call: TRBD1 (5 bases). This TCR came from a man aged 25-45 years in good health and CMV-seronegative. The source material was PBMCs. The CDR3 nucleotides are TGTGCCACCAGCTGGGGGGGGGACACCATATATTTT. It encodes CATSWGGDTIYF.